The sequence of this T cell receptor (beta chain) was determined in a study of T-cell memory formation after mild COVID-19. TCRdb re-called the 5' RACE reads with MiXCR, one entry per CDR3 protein. The repertoire consists of more than 450,000 distinct CDR3 sequences, with about a sixth occurring once and the leading ten covering about 12%. The CDR3 spans 16 residues. CDR1 and CDR2 (germline): SGDLS, YYNGEE. J lost 5 bases, V lost 3 bases, and 8 bases had no gene match. This TCR derives from an adult woman who had mild COVID-19 (a few samples of this study predate the infection). Cell type and time point are not known. The sample consisted of PBMCs or a T cell subset sorted from them (not recorded which). V and J are TRBV9 and TRBJ2-1; TRBD2 matches 10 bases. The CDR3 reads CASSAPRSGGDNEQFF. The DNA for the CDR3 is TGTGCCAGCAGCGCCCCCCGAAGCGGGGGGGACAATGAGCAGTTCTTC.